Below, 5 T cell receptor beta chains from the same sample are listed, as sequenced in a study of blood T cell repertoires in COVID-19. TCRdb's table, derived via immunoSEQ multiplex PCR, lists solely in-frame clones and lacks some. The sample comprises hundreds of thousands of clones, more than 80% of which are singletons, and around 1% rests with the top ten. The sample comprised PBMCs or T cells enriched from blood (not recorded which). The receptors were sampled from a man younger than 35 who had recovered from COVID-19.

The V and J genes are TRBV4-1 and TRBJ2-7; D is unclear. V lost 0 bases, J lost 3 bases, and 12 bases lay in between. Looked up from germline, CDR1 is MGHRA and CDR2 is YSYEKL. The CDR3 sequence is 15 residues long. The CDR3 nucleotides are TGCGCCAGCAGCCAAGAGGATCAGTACTACTACGAGCAGTACTTC. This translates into CASSQEDQYYYEQYF.

CDR3 DNA sequence: TGTGCCAGCAGTTTAGGGCCCCCAGGGTCTAGCACAGATACGCAGTATTTT. It encodes CASSLGPPGSSTDTQYF. The chain combines TRBV27 with TRBJ2-3, with D perhaps matching TRBD1 (5 bases). V was clipped by 2 bases and J by 0 bases, with 15 bases between them. Per the germline V gene, CDR1 is MNHEY and CDR2 is SMNVEV (reference sequence). The CDR3 length is 17 residues.

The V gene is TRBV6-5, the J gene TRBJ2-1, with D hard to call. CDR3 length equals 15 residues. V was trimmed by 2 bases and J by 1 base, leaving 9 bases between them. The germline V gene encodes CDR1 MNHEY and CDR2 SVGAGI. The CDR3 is CASSYGQPSYNEQFF. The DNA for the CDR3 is TGTGCCAGCAGTTACGGGCAGCCTTCCTACAATGAGCAGTTCTTC.

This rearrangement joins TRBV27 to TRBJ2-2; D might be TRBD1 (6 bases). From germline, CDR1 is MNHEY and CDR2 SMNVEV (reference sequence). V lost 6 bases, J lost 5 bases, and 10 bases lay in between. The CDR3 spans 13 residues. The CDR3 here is CASSRTGTGELFF. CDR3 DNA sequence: TGTGCCAGCAGCCGAACAGGGACCGGGGAGCTGTTTTTT.

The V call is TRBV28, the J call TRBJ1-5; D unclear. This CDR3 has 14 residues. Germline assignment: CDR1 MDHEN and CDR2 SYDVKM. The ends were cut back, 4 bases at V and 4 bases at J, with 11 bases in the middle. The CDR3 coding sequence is TGTGCCAGCAGTTCCCTGCCCGGGAATCAGCCCCAGCATTTT. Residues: CASSSLPGNQPQHF.